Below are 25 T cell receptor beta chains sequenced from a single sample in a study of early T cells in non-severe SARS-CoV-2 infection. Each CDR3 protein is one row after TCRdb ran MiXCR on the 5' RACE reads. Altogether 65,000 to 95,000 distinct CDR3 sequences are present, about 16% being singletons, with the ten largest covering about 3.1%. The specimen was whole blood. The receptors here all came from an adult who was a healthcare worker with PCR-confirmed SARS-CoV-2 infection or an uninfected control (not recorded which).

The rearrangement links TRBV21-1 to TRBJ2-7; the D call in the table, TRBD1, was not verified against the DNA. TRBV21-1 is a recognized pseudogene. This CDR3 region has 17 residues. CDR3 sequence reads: CASSNERSGSSNYEQYF. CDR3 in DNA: TGTGCCAGCAGCAACGAGAGATCAGGGTCTAGTAACTACGAGCAGTACTTC.

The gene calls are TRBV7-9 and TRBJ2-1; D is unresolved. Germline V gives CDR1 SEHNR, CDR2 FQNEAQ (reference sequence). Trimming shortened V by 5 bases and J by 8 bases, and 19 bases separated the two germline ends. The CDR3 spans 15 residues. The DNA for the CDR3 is TGTGCCAGCAGCCCTGTCCGTACGTCTTGGGATGAGCAGTTCTTC. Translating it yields CASSPVRTSWDEQFF. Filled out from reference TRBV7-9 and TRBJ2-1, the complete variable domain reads DTGVSQNPRHKITKRGQNVTFRCDPISEHNRLYWYRQTLGQGPEFLTYFQNEAQLEKSRLLSDRFSAERPKGSFSTLEIQRTEQGDSAMYLCASSPVRTSWDEQFFGPGTRLTVL.

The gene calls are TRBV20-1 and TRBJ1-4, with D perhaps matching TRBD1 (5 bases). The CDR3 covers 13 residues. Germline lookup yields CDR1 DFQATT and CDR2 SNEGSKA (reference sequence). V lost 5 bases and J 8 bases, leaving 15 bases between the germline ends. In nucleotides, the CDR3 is TGCAGTGCTTCGGGGGAATCGGGAGAAAAACTGTTTTTT. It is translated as CSASGESGEKLFF.

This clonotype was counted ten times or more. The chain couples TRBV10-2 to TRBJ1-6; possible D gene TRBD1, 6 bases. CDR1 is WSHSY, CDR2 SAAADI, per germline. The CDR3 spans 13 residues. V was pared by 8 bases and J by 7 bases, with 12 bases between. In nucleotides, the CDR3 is TGCGCCAGCGGGGCAGGGGAGAATTCACCCCTCCACTTT. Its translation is CASGAGENSPLHF.

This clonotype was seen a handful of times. The CDR3 bases are TGTGCCAGCTCACCAATAGGGACGGTGAATAATTCACCCCTCCACTTT. It yields the protein CASSPIGTVNNSPLHF. The chain employs TRBV18 and TRBJ1-6; the D gene is possibly TRBD1 (5 bases). V was clipped by 2 bases and J by 5 bases, with 13 bases between them. The CDR3 is made up of 16 amino acids. CDR1 and CDR2 from the germline V gene are KGHSH and LQKENI.

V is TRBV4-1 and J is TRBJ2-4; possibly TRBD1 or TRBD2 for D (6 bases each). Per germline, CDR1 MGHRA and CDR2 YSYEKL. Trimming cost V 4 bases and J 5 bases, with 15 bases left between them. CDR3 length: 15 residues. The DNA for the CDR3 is TGCGCCAGCAGCCGGACGTGGGGGGCAGAAAACATTCAGTACTTC. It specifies CASSRTWGAENIQYF.

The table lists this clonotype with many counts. CDR3 residues: CASSLPPSGIRGEQFF. In DNA, the CDR3 is TGTGCCAGCAGCTTACCTCCTAGCGGAATTAGGGGTGAGCAGTTCTTC. This chain joins TRBV7-9 and TRBJ2-1, with 7 bases fitting TRBD2. With 2 bases clipped from V and 9 bases from J, the junction kept 13 bases outside the gene matches. CDR3 size: 16 residues. Germline V gene sequence: CDR1 SEHNR, CDR2 FQNEAQ (reference sequence).

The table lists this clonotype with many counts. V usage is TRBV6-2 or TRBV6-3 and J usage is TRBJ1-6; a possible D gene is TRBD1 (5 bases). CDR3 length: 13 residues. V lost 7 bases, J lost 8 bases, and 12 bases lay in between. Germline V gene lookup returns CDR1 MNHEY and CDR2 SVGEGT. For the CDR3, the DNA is TGTGCCAGCAAAGGGGCGATAGATTCACCCCTCCACTTT. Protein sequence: CASKGAIDSPLHF.

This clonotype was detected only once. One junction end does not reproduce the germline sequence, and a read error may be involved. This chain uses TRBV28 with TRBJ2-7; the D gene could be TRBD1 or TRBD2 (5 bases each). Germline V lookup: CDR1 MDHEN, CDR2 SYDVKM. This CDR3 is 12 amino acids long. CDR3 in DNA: TGTGCCAGTGGGTCAGGGAGCTACAAGCAGTACTTC. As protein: CASGSGSYKQYF. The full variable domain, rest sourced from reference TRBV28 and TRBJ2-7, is DVKVTQSSRYLVKRTGEKVFLECVQDMDHENMFWYRQDPGLGLRLIYFSYDVKMKEKGDIPEGYSVSREKKERFSLILESASTNQTSMYLCASGSGSYKQYFGPGTRLTVT.

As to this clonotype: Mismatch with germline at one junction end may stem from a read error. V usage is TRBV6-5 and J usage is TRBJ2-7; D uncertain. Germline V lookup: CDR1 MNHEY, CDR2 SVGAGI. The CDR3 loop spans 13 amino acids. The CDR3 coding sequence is TGTGCCTGCAGCCGATCAGGATTTTACGAGCAGTACTTC. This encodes CACSRSGFYEQYF.

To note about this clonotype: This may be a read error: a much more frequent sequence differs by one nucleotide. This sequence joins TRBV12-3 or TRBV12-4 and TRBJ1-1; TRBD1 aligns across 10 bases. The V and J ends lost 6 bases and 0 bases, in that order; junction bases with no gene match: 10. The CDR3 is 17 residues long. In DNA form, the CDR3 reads TGTGCCAGCAGCCCCGGACAGGGGGGCTTGGTGAACACTGAAGCTTTCTTT. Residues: CASSPGQGGLVNTEAFF.

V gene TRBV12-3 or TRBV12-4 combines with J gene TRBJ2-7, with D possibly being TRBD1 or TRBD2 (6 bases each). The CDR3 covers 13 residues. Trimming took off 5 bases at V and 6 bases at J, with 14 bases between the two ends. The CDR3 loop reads CASSLTGTGEQYF. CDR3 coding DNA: TGTGCCAGCAGTCTCACAGGGACTGGCGAGCAGTACTTC.

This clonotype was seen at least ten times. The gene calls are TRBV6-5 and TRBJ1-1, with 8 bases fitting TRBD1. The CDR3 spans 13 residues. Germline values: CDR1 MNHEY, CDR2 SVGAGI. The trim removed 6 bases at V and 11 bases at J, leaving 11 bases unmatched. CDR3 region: CASSRGTGQGAFF. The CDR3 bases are TGTGCCAGCAGCCGCGGGACAGGCCAAGGGGCTTTCTTT.

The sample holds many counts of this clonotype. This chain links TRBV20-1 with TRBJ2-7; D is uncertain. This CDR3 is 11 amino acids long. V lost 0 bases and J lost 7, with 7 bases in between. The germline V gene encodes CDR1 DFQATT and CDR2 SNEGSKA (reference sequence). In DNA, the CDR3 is TGCAGTGCTAGAGAGGTTAGGGAGCAGTACTTC. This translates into CSAREVREQYF.

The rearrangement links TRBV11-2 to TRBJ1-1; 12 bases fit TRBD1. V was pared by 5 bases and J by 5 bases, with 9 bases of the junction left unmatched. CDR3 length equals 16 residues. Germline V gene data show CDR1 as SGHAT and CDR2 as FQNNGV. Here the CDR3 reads CASSRGTGGAGTEAFF. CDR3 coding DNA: TGTGCCAGCAGCCGAGGGACAGGGGGCGCGGGGACTGAAGCTTTCTTT.

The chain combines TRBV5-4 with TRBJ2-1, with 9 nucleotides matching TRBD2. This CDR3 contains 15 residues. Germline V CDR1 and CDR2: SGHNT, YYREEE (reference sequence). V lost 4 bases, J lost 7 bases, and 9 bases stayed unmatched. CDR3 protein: CASSIKAGGVNEQFF. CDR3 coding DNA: TGTGCCAGCAGCATAAAAGCGGGAGGCGTTAATGAGCAGTTCTTC.

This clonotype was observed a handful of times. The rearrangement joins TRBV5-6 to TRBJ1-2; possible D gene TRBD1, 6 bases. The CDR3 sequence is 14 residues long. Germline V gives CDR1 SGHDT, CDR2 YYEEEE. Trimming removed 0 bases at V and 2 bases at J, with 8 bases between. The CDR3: CASSLGQENYGYTF. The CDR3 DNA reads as TGTGCCAGCAGCTTGGGACAGGAAAACTATGGCTACACCTTC.

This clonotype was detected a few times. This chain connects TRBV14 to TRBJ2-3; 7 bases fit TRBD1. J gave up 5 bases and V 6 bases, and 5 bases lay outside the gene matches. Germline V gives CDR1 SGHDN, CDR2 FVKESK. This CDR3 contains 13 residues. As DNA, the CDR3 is TGTGCCAGCAGAAGCAGGGGGAGAGATACGCAGTATTTT. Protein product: CASRSRGRDTQYF.

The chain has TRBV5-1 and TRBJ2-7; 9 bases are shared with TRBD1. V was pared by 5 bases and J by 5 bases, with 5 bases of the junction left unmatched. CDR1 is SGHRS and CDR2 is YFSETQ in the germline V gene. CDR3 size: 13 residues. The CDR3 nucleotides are TGCGCCAGCAGTTACACAGGGGGCAACGAGCAGTACTTC. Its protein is CASSYTGGNEQYF.

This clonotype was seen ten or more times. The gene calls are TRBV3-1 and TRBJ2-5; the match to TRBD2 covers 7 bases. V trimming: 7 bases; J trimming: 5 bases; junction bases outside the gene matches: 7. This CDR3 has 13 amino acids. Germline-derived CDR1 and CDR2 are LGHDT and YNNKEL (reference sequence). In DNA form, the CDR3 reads TGTGCCAGCAACCGGGGACTATCTGAGACCCAGTACTTC. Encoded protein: CASNRGLSETQYF.

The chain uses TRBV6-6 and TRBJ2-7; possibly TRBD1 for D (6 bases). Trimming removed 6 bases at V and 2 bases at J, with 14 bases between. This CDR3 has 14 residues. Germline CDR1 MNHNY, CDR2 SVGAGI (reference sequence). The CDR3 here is CASRRRGGTYEQYF. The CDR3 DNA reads TGTGCCAGCAGACGTCGAGGGGGTACCTACGAGCAGTACTTC.

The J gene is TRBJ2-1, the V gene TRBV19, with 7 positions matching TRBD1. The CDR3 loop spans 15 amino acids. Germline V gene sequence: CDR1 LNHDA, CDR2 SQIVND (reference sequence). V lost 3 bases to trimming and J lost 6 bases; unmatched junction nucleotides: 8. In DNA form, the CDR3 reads TGTGCCAGTAGTATGAACGGACAGGCAACCAATGAGCAGTTCTTC. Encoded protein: CASSMNGQATNEQFF.

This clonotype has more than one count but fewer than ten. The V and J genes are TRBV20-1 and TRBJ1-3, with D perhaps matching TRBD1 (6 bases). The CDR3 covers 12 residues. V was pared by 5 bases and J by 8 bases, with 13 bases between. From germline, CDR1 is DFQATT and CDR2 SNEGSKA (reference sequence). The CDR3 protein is CSALEQGDTIYF. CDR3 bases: TGCAGTGCTCTCGAACAGGGAGACACCATATATTTT.

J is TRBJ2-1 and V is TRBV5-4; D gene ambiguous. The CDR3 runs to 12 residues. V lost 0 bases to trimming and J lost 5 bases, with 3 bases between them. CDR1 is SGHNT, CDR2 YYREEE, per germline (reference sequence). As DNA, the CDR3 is TGTGCCAGCAGCTTGGTAAACAATGAGCAGTTCTTC. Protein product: CASSLVNNEQFF.

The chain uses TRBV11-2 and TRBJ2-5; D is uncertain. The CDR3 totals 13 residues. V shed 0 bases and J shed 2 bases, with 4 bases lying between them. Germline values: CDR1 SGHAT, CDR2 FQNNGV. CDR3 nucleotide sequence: TGTGCCAGCAGCTTAGACACTCAAGAGACCCAGTACTTC. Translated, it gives CASSLDTQETQYF.